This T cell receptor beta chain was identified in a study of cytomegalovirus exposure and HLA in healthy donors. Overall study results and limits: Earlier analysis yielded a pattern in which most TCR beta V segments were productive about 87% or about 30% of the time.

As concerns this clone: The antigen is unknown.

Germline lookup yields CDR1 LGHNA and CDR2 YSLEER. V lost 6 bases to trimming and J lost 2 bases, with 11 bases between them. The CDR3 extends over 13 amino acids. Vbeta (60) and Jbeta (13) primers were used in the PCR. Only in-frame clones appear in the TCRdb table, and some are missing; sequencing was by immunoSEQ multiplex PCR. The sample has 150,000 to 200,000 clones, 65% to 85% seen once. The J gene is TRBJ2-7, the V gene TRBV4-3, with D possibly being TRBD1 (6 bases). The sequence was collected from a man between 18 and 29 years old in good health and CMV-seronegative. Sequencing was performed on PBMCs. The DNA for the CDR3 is TGCGCCAGCAGTCCCGGACAGACCTACGAGCAGTACTTC. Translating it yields CASSPGQTYEQYF.